The following is a TCR beta chain sequence with its context. As yet, its antigen is unknown. TCRdb reprocessed the 5' RACE reads with MiXCR, giving one entry per CDR3 protein. The sample lists about 570,000 distinct CDR3 sequences; approximately 10% were seen once. The record originates from a study of identical twins. Study-wide findings and caveats: Clonotypes of the beta chain that were abundant in cord blood carried fewer insertions (memory repertoires showed none).

The data were also submitted as part of a second study, on yellow fever vaccine responses in identical twins.

The material sequenced was PBMCs. The sequence derives from a woman aged 18-30 years in good health.

CDR3 region: CASSQGTSGPTQYF. CDR3 nucleotides: TGTGCCAGCAGTCAGGGGACTAGCGGCCCTACGCAGTATTTT. The chain couples TRBV2 to TRBJ2-3; 11 nucleotides match TRBD2. From germline, CDR1 is SNHLY and CDR2 FYNNEI. The CDR3 consists of 14 residues. J lost 8 bases, V lost 5 bases, and 6 bases had no gene match.